One and the same sample provided the 22 T cell receptor beta chains below, sequenced in a study of T cells in localized non-small cell lung cancer. The method was immunoSEQ multiplex PCR; TCRdb's version includes in-frame clones alone and lacks a portion of them. The table lists more than 4,000 clones, 35% to 45% of them singletons. Sequencing used lung tumor tissue, obtained before any cancer treatment. These TCRs come from a woman aged 40-70 years with stage I lung adenocarcinoma.

The rearrangement joins TRBV9 to TRBJ2-3; the D is unclear. Trimming left V 3 bases short and J 5 bases short, with 7 bases between. Germline CDR1 reads SGDLS; CDR2 reads YYNGEE. The CDR3 loop spans 12 amino acids. CDR3 sequence reads: CASSAVRDTQYF. The CDR3 region has the DNA TGTGCCAGCAGCGCGGTCCGAGATACGCAGTATTTT. Together with reference TRBV9 and TRBJ2-3, the CDR3 gives the full variable domain: DSGVTQTPKHLITATGQRVTLRCSPRSGDLSVYWYQQSLDQGLQFLIQYYNGEERAKGNILERFSAQQFPDLHSELNLSSLELGDSALYFCASSAVRDTQYFGPGTRLTVL.

The chain carries TRBV30 and TRBJ2-4; no clear D. Trimming stripped 4 bases from V and 0 bases from J, with 10 bases between. Germline V gene data show CDR1 as GTSNPN and CDR2 as SVGIG (reference sequence). CDR3 length: 14 residues. The CDR3 spells CAWMDRLAKNIQYF. The CDR3 DNA sequence: TGTGCCTGGATGGACCGCCTAGCCAAAAACATTCAGTACTTC. Based on the CDR3 plus reference TRBV30 and TRBJ2-4, the full variable domain is SQTIHQWPATLVQPVGSPLSLECTVEGTSNPNLYWYRQAAGRGLQLLFYSVGIGQISSEVPQNLSASRPQDRQFILSSKKLLLSDSGFYLCAWMDRLAKNIQYFGAGTRLSVL.

The V and J genes are TRBV5-1 and TRBJ1-5; tentatively, D is TRBD1 (5 bases). In germline, CDR1 is SGHRS, CDR2 YFSETQ. With 4 bases removed from V and 8 bases from J, the gap between germline ends came to 16 bases. The CDR3 has 14 residues. The CDR3 spells CASSTGRTDEPQHF. The CDR3, as DNA: TGCGCCAGCAGCACAGGACGGACGGACGAGCCCCAGCATTTT.

The chain uses TRBV6-8 and TRBJ2-7; D tentatively reads TRBD1 or TRBD2 (6 bases each). This CDR3 is built from 12 residues. Trimming stripped 5 bases from V and 6 bases from J, with 11 bases between. Germline loops: CDR1 MNHGY, CDR2 SAAAGT. CDR3 DNA sequence: TGTGCCAGCAGTGGAGGGGGATTCGAGCAGTACTTC. Its translation: CASSGGGFEQYF.

The rearrangement uses TRBV19 and TRBJ2-1; D not certain. This CDR3 has 15 residues. The V gene lost 3 bases and the J gene lost 2 bases, with 11 bases spanning the gap. Germline V CDR1 and CDR2: LNHDA, SQIVND (reference sequence). For the CDR3, the DNA is TGTGCCAGTAGTATTTCATCTTCACCCTACAATGAGCAGTTCTTC. Translation: CASSISSSPYNEQFF.

This clone was counted only a few times. V and J are TRBV6-8 and TRBJ1-2, with 7 nucleotides matching TRBD1. There are 13 residues in the CDR3. The germline V gene has CDR1 MNHGY and CDR2 SAAAGT. Unmatched junction bases numbered 8, after V lost 5 bases and J lost 8 bases. The CDR3 reads CASSPRQGQGYTF. CDR3 nucleotides: TGTGCCAGCAGTCCCAGGCAGGGACAGGGCTACACCTTC.

The chain couples TRBV28 to TRBJ2-5; a possible D gene is TRBD1 (6 bases). CDR3 size: 14 residues. Germline values: CDR1 MDHEN, CDR2 SYDVKM. V lost 3 bases, J lost 7 bases, and 15 bases lay in between. For the CDR3, the DNA is TGTGCCAGCAGTTTTGGGGGCTTAGAGGGGACCCAGTACTTC. It encodes CASSFGGLEGTQYF.

In its sample, this clone ranks as medium-sized. CDR3 in amino acids: CASSYGGLGTQYF. CDR3 nucleotide sequence: TGTGCCAGCAGTTACGGGGGGCTAGGGACCCAGTACTTC. This chain connects TRBV6-8 to TRBJ2-5; D tentatively fits TRBD1 or TRBD2 (6 bases each). The length of the CDR3 is 13 residues. V was clipped by 2 bases and J by 7 bases, with 11 bases between them. Germline values: CDR1 MNHGY, CDR2 SAAAGT.

This chain links TRBV15 with TRBJ2-3; TRBD2 is a possible D gene (5 bases). Trimming removed 1 base at V and 11 bases at J, with 19 bases between. The CDR3 loop spans 15 amino acids. Germline CDR1 is LNHNV and CDR2 is YYDKDF (reference sequence). CDR3 coding DNA: TGTGCCACCAGCAGAGCCCGGGATCGCCCTAGTGAGCAGTATTTT. The encoded protein is CATSRARDRPSEQYF.

Comments on this clone: One end of the junction is discordant with germline, which a read error may explain. The chain combines TRBV6-8 with TRBJ2-1; 7 nucleotides agree with TRBD2. CDR1 and CDR2 from the germline V gene are MNHGY and SAAAGT. CDR3 length: 16 residues. The CDR3 here is CAISGLAEIAYNEQFF. The CDR3 DNA is TGTGCCATCAGTGGTCTAGCGGAGATAGCCTACAATGAGCAGTTCTTC.

There are a few counts of this clone. The chain links TRBV18 to TRBJ2-1; no firm D call. The CDR3 extends over 18 amino acids. CDR1 is KGHSH, CDR2 LQKENI, per germline. V dropped 1 base and J dropped 0 bases, with 16 bases sitting between them. The CDR3 protein is CASSPHALVSNSYNEQFF. The CDR3 nucleotides read TGTGCCAGCTCACCACACGCGCTCGTATCCAACTCCTACAATGAGCAGTTCTTC.

This clone is labeled as medium-sized. The chain couples TRBV6-8 to TRBJ2-1, with D tentatively TRBD2 (7 bases). Germline loops: CDR1 MNHGY, CDR2 SAAAGT. The V gene lost 6 bases and the J gene lost 7 bases, with 19 bases spanning the gap. CDR3 size: 15 residues. The CDR3 DNA reads as TGTGCCAGCAGCCCCCTGGGGGCGGGAGAAAATGAGCAGTTCTTC. This encodes CASSPLGAGENEQFF.

The chain uses TRBV11-3 and TRBJ2-1; D is undetermined. V was cut by 3 bases and J by 0 bases, with 21 bases left in between. The germline gives CDR1 SGHNT, CDR2 YENEEA. There are 19 residues in the CDR3. The CDR3 coding sequence is TGTGCCAGCAGCTTCTCGACCCCTAAGGCTACGAGCTCCTACAATGAGCAGTTCTTC. Its protein product is CASSFSTPKATSSYNEQFF.

CDR3 coding DNA: TGCGCCAGCAGCTTGGACGGCCTCTACACCGGGGAGCTGTTTTTT. Its translation is CASSLDGLYTGELFF. The rearrangement links TRBV5-1 to TRBJ2-2, with unresolved D. V dropped 0 bases and J dropped 3 bases, with 9 bases sitting between them. CDR1 SGHRS and CDR2 YFSETQ come from the germline V gene. This CDR3 is 15 amino acids long. The full variable domain, with the rest looked up from reference TRBV5-1 and TRBJ2-2, is KAGVTQTPRYLIKTRGQQVTLSCSPISGHRSVSWYQQTPGQGLQFLFEYFSETQRNKGNFPGRFSGRQFSNSRSEMNVSTLELGDSALYLCASSLDGLYTGELFFGEGSRLTVL.

The chain employs TRBV14 and TRBJ2-6; D is unclear. In germline, CDR1 is SGHDN, CDR2 FVKESK. The germline V and J ends were trimmed by 0 bases and 0 bases, with 15 bases remaining between them. The CDR3 covers 19 residues. CDR3 nucleotides: TGTGCCAGCAGCCAAGACCACTGGGTTTGGGCCTCTGGGGCCAACGTCCTGACTTTC. Its protein is CASSQDHWVWASGANVLTF.

The chain employs TRBV29-1 and TRBJ2-7; D ambiguous. CDR1 is SQVTM and CDR2 is ANQGSEA in the germline V gene. This CDR3 is 13 amino acids long. Trimming shortened V by 7 bases and J by 0 bases, and 13 bases separated the two germline ends. The CDR3 DNA sequence: TGCAGCGCCTTACGACGTCCCTCCTACGAGCAGTACTTC. Translation: CSALRRPSYEQYF.

V is TRBV28 and J is TRBJ2-7; D uncertain. The CDR3 length is 13 residues. V gave up 7 bases and J gave up 2 bases, with 12 bases separating them. Germline lookup yields CDR1 MDHEN and CDR2 SYDVKM. CDR3 coding DNA: TGTGCCAGCAAACCAGACGGCCCCTACGAGCAGTACTTC. Amino acid sequence: CASKPDGPYEQYF.

The CDR3 loop reads CSVVNRPDGTYEQYF. Here the CDR3 DNA reads TGCAGCGTTGTTAATCGCCCGGACGGAACCTACGAGCAGTACTTC. This sequence joins TRBV29-1 and TRBJ2-7; D not certain. Germline V lookup: CDR1 SQVTM, CDR2 ANQGSEA. The V and J ends lost 4 bases and 2 bases respectively, with 18 bases between them. This CDR3 spans 15 amino acids.

This chain links TRBV6-8 with TRBJ2-7, with D possibly being TRBD1 (5 bases). Germline lookup yields CDR1 MNHGY and CDR2 SAAAGT. This CDR3 contains 15 residues. Trimming shortened V by 7 bases and J by 4 bases, and 20 bases separated the two germline ends. The CDR3 spells CASKRDSFLLYEQYF. DNA for the CDR3: TGTGCCAGCAAGAGAGACAGTTTCCTTTTGTACGAGCAGTACTTC.

CDR3 in amino acids: CASSLWYTGAGSYQETQYF. The CDR3 DNA follows: TGTGCCAGCAGTTTATGGTATACGGGGGCGGGGTCCTACCAAGAGACCCAGTACTTC. This chain connects TRBV28 to TRBJ2-5; either TRBD1 or TRBD2 may fit D (6 bases each). Germline-derived CDR1 and CDR2 are MDHEN and SYDVKM. Trimming shortened V by 0 bases and J by 0 bases, and 20 bases separated the two germline ends. CDR3 length: 19 amino acids.

CDR3 nucleotides: TGTGCCAGCACTATCTATCAGGGGAACACTGAAGCTTTCTTT. It translates to CASTIYQGNTEAFF. The chain has TRBV6-7 and TRBJ1-1, with D maybe TRBD1 (5 bases). TRBV6-7 is assigned to the ORF class and has an uncertain function. The V and J ends lost 7 bases and 1 base respectively, with 13 bases between them. The CDR3 runs 14 residues.

This clone has a handful of counts. This chain joins TRBV7-5 and TRBJ2-3. TRBV7-5 has pseudogene status. The CDR3 covers 15 residues. CDR3 loop: CASSLGVSGLDTQYF. The DNA for the CDR3 is TGTGCCAGCAGCCTAGGGGTGTCTGGTTTAGATACGCAGTATTTT.